The 14 T cell receptor beta chains below were found in one sample sequenced in a study of T cell repertoires in cytomegalovirus infection. One entry per CDR3 protein, called by TCRdb with MiXCR from the reads. The sample contains around 740,000 distinct CDR3 sequences, 35% to 40% of which appear only once. Sequenced: PBMCs. These receptors came from a human donor in good health (CMV status not recorded). Some clones in this sample may be carry-over from other donors' samples.

This clonotype was found a few times. The CDR3 nucleotides read TGTGCCACCCGCATGCTAGTGAGCGCGGTCCCTCTCAATGAGCAGTTCTTC. This encodes CATRMLVSAVPLNEQFF. V gene TRBV24-1 combines with J gene TRBJ2-1; the D is unclear. The V end was cut by 9 bases, the J end by 6 bases, with 26 bases between. Germline CDR1 KGHDR, CDR2 SFDVKD. The CDR3 has 17 residues.

This chain joins TRBV29-1 and TRBJ2-7; 10 nucleotides match TRBD2. CDR3 length: 14 amino acids. From germline, CDR1 is SQVTM and CDR2 ANQGSEA. J gave up 2 bases and V 6 bases, and 7 bases lay outside the gene matches. CDR3 region: CSVPGAGGAYEQYF. In DNA form, the CDR3 reads TGCAGCGTACCTGGAGCGGGAGGGGCCTACGAGCAGTACTTC.

V gene TRBV9 combines with J gene TRBJ2-6, with unresolved D. V was shortened by 3 bases and J by 1 base, with 8 bases between the two germline ends. Germline-derived CDR1 and CDR2 are SGDLS and YYNGEE. CDR3 size: 15 residues. Here the CDR3 reads CASSADLSGANVLTF. The CDR3 DNA reads TGTGCCAGCAGCGCGGATTTGTCTGGGGCCAACGTCCTGACTTTC. The full variable domain, completed using reference TRBV9 and TRBJ2-6, is DSGVTQTPKHLITATGQRVTLRCSPRSGDLSVYWYQQSLDQGLQFLIQYYNGEERAKGNILERFSAQQFPDLHSELNLSSLELGDSALYFCASSADLSGANVLTFGAGSRLTVL.

The table lists this clonotype with a few counts. This chain uses TRBV6-5 with TRBJ2-1, with D perhaps matching TRBD2 (5 bases). The CDR3 runs 12 residues. CDR1 and CDR2 (germline): MNHEY, SVGAGI. V shed 2 bases and J shed 9 bases, with 8 bases lying between them. This CDR3 reads CASSYNRGEQFF. In nucleotides, the CDR3 is TGTGCCAGCAGTTACAACCGGGGTGAGCAGTTCTTC.

The chain uses TRBV20-1 and TRBJ1-1; the match to TRBD1 covers 10 bases. The germline V gene has CDR1 DFQATT and CDR2 SNEGSKA (reference sequence). With 6 bases clipped from V and 6 bases from J, the junction kept 10 bases outside the gene matches. There are 14 residues in the CDR3. CDR3 amino acids: CSAGTGEEWAEAFF. CDR3 DNA sequence: TGCAGTGCCGGGACAGGGGAGGAGTGGGCTGAAGCTTTCTTT.

The V and J genes are TRBV5-3 and TRBJ1-4; D perhaps matches TRBD1 (6 bases). TRBV5-3 is placed among ORFs of uncertain function. V dropped 8 bases and J dropped 2 bases, with 19 bases sitting between them. This CDR3 has 16 amino acids. This chain's CDR3 is CASTPTGRGTNEKLFF. The CDR3 bases are TGTGCCAGCACCCCCACAGGGCGTGGGACTAATGAAAAACTGTTTTTT.

The rearrangement links TRBV19 to TRBJ1-4, with TRBD1 as a possible D gene (5 bases). Germline CDR1 reads LNHDA; CDR2 reads SQIVND (reference sequence). The CDR3 is 17 residues long. Trimming cost V 7 bases and J 0 bases, with 18 bases left between them. The DNA of the CDR3 is TGTGCCAGTACCCCGCGGGGGAGCAGAACAACTAATGAAAAACTGTTTTTT. It codes for CASTPRGSRTTNEKLFF.

Only a few counts were recorded for this clonotype. The DNA for the CDR3 is TGTGCCAGCAGCTTATGGTACAAACAAGAGACCCAGTACTTC. This sequence encodes CASSLWYKQETQYF. The chain has TRBV7-6 and TRBJ2-5; D is unresolved. V lost 2 bases to trimming and J lost 2 bases, with 9 bases between them. The CDR3 spans 14 residues. The V gene's germline CDR1 is SGHVS and CDR2 FNYEAQ.

In its sample, this clonotype was seen a few times. The rearrangement links TRBV24-1 to TRBJ2-1, with D perhaps matching TRBD2 (6 bases). Looked up from germline, CDR1 is KGHDR and CDR2 is SFDVKD. The CDR3 is made up of 19 amino acids. V gave up 3 bases and J gave up 0 bases, with 20 bases separating them. CDR3 region: CATSDTPGLAGSSYNEQFF. CDR3 nucleotides: TGTGCCACCAGTGATACCCCTGGCTTGGCGGGGAGCTCCTACAATGAGCAGTTCTTC.

The sample holds a few counts of this clonotype. This chain uses TRBV7-2 with TRBJ2-2, with a tentative D call TRBD1 (5 bases). V was clipped by 4 bases and J by 3 bases, with 12 bases between them. Germline V lookup: CDR1 SGHTA, CDR2 FQGNSA. This CDR3 is 15 amino acids long. In DNA form, the CDR3 reads TGTGCCAGCAGCTCAGGGCGGCCATACACCGGGGAGCTGTTTTTT. Protein sequence: CASSSGRPYTGELFF.

This chain uses TRBV6-8 with TRBJ1-6; D remains unclear. V was trimmed by 2 bases and J by 0 bases, leaving 11 bases between them. Germline V gene lookup returns CDR1 MNHGY and CDR2 SAAAGT. The CDR3 spans 17 residues. CDR3: CASSYAGESSYNSPLHF. The CDR3 DNA is TGTGCCAGCAGTTACGCTGGCGAGAGCTCCTATAATTCACCCCTCCACTTT.

This chain links TRBV6-1 with TRBJ1-3, with D possibly being TRBD1 (5 bases). With 5 bases removed from V and 2 bases from J, the gap between germline ends came to 19 bases. The germline gives CDR1 MNHNS, CDR2 SASEGT. This CDR3 is built from 17 residues. The CDR3 spells CASSPPWGRRAGNTIYF. The CDR3 DNA follows: TGTGCCAGCAGTCCCCCTTGGGGGAGGAGGGCTGGAAACACCATATATTTT.

The V call is TRBV6-8, the J call TRBJ1-5, with unresolved D. V lost 2 bases to trimming and J lost 0 bases, with 17 bases between them. The CDR3 contains 18 residues. Looked up from germline, CDR1 is MNHGY and CDR2 is SAAAGT. The CDR3 loop reads CASSYRVPDLYSNQPQHF. The CDR3 nucleotides read TGTGCCAGCAGTTACAGGGTGCCGGACCTTTATAGCAATCAGCCCCAGCATTTT.

The gene calls are TRBV28 and TRBJ1-5, with a tentative D call TRBD1 (5 bases). The length of the CDR3 is 13 residues. Germline CDR1 reads MDHEN; CDR2 reads SYDVKM. V lost 8 bases and J lost 5, with 13 bases in between. CDR3 DNA sequence: TGTGCCAGCGGGAGGGGTCCCCATCAGCCCCAGCATTTT. Encoded protein: CASGRGPHQPQHF.